This is a list of T cell receptor beta chains from one sample in a study of T-cell memory formation after mild COVID-19. TCRdb re-called the 5' RACE reads through MiXCR, storing one row per CDR3 protein. This sample has around 450,000 distinct CDR3 sequences, with 20% found just once. The source material was PBMCs or a T cell subset sorted from them (not recorded which). All receptors derive from an adult woman who had mild COVID-19 (a few samples of this study predate the infection). Cell type and time point are not known. Each CDR3 is given without its conserved first and last residue. Fields, in order: clone size, V gene, CDR3 protein. Clone size appears in some rows only: once, few, many, or a class for an expanded clone.

>NA|TRBV5-6
ASSRRGRVNTEAF
>NA|TRBV12-3/TRBV12-4
ASSLNGIGGAYNEQF
>NA|TRBV5-4
ASSLLPPSGRAFLEETQY
>few|TRBV7-9
ASSLVPSGRKDTQY
>NA|TRBV11-3
ASSFRANTGELF
>few|TRBV24-1
ATSDTRGPGGIQY
>few|TRBV29-1
SVPFSKSNPGQGAVSPYEQY
>few|TRBV12-3/TRBV12-4
ASSSRTGGELAGVELNTGELF
>many|TRBV14
ASSQDWGNEQF
>NA|TRBV5-6
ASSPRWGTDTQY
>NA|TRBV5-1
ASSLFPKDRGNGYT
>NA|TRBV7-9
ASSGGQGILTNGYT
>many|TRBV18
ASSHGQGLNTEAF
>few|TRBV5-1
ASSVGTGNLYGYT
>NA|TRBV18
ASSPPMRAPTDYEQY
>NA|TRBV7-2
ATAFRRFTQNEQF
>NA|TRBV19
ASVDPSQLNYGYT
>few|TRBV7-3
ASSLRPTDEAF
>many|TRBV4-2
ASSPLRRSGMNTEAF
>NA|TRBV4-1
ASSLRQGASYEQY
>NA|TRBV6-6
ASRLQGTQGPQH
>NA|TRBV7-9
ASSSAVMNTWELF
>NA|TRBV7-9
ASSMSTGTSSGNTIY
>few|TRBV4-3
ASSQDPGPTKRGEQF
>NA|TRBV5-1
ASSPRTSGWIDAGELF
>NA|TRBV2
ASSVLITTTQY
>NA|TRBV11-2
ASSSNIGSSYNEQF
>NA|TRBV5-1
ASSTGQAPNYGYT
>NA|TRBV9
ASTPEGRSYDEQY
>NA|TRBV19
ASSITRLGERGYT
>few|TRBV7-3
ASSPGGTVSYEQY
>NA|TRBV24-1
ATSDSPGGYT
>NA|TRBV7-9
ASRKVNTEAF
>NA|TRBV7-9
ASSFGTENEQF
>few|TRBV29-1
SVAGDYGYT
>few|TRBV29-1
SVVAQGQYTGELF
>few|TRBV21-1
ASSAGGGNSNQPQH
>few|TRBV18
ASSPSEPGAQNTEAF
>NA|TRBV5-1
ASSSGRGSNTGELF
>NA|TRBV30
AWSARVNTEAF
>many|TRBV4-1
ASSRPGQGDTGELF
>NA|TRBV13
ASSSGLLYEQY
>few|TRBV24-1
ATGAGRERNNEQF
>few|TRBV6-5
ASSYSPPGGVDEQF
>NA|TRBV2
ASSFLVGGAETQY
>few|TRBV4-1
ASRKGIQETQY
>NA|TRBV2
ATPRDYGYT
>NA|TRBV10-3
ATRDEGEQY
>NA|TRBV5-1
ASSWTNQVYNEQF